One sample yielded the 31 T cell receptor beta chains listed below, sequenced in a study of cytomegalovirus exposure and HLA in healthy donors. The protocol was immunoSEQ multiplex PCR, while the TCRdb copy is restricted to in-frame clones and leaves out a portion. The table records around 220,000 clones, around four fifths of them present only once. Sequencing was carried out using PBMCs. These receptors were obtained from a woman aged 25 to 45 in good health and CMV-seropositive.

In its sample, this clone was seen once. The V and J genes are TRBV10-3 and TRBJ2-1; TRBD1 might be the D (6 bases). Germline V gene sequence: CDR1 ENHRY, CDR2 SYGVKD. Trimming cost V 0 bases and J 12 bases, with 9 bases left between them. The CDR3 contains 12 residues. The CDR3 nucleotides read TGTGCCATCAGTGAGTCGGAGACAGGGCAGTTCTTC. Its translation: CAISESETGQFF.

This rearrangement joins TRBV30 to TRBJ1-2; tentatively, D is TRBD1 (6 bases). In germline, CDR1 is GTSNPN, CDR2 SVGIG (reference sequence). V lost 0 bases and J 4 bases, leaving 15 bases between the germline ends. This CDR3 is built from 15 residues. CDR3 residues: CAWSVPGGYGYGYTF. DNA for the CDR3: TGTGCCTGGAGTGTACCGGGGGGCTACGGCTATGGCTACACCTTC.

The DNA for the CDR3 is TGTGCCAGCAGTTTAAGAGGGGGCGGGGGAGCTTTCTTT. Its translation: CASSLRGGGGAFF. The chain links TRBV27 to TRBJ1-1, with 7 nucleotides matching TRBD1. The CDR3 totals 13 residues. Looked up from germline, CDR1 is MNHEY and CDR2 is SMNVEV (reference sequence). The ends lost 2 bases at V and 10 bases at J; junction bases unmatched: 7.

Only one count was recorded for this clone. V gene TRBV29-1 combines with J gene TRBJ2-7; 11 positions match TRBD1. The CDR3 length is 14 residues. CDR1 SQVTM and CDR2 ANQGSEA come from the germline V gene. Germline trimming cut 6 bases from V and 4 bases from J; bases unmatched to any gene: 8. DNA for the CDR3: TGCAGCGTATGGGCCGGGACAGGGGGATACGAGCAGTACTTC. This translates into CSVWAGTGGYEQYF.

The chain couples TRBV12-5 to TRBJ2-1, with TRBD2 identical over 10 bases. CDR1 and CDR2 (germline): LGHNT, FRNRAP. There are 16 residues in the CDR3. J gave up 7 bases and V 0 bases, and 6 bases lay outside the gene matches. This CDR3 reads CASGLVKLAGTNEQFF. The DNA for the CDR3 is TGTGCTAGTGGTTTGGTCAAACTAGCGGGAACAAATGAGCAGTTCTTC.

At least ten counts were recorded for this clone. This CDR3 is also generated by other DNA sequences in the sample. In nucleotides, the CDR3 is TGTGCCAGCAGCTTAGGGCTAGCGGGGGGCAATGAGCAGTTCTTC. It encodes CASSLGLAGGNEQFF. The chain joins TRBV7-8 to TRBJ2-1; 11 positions agree with TRBD2. The CDR3 spans 15 residues. Looked up from germline, CDR1 is SGHVS and CDR2 is FQNEAQ. The ends lost 1 base at V and 6 bases at J; junction bases unmatched: 2.

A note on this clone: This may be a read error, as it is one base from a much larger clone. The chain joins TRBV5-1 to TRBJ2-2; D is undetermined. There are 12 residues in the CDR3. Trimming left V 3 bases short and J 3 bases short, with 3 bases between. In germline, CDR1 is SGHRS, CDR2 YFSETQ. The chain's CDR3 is CASSWDTGELFF. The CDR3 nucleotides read TGCGCCAGCAGCTGGGACACCGGGGAGCTGTTTTTT.

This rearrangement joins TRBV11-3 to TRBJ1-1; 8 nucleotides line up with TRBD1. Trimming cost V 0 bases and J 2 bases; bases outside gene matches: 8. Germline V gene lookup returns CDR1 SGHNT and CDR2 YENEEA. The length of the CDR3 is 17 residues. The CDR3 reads CASSLDPFGTGNTEAFF. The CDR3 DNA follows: TGTGCCAGCAGCTTAGATCCGTTCGGGACAGGAAACACTGAAGCTTTCTTT.

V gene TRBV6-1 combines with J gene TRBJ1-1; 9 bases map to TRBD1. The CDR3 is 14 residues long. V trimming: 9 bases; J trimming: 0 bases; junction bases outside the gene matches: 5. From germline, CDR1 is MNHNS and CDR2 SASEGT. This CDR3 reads CASGGTGMNTEAFF. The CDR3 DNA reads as TGTGCCAGTGGTGGGACAGGGATGAACACTGAAGCTTTCTTT.

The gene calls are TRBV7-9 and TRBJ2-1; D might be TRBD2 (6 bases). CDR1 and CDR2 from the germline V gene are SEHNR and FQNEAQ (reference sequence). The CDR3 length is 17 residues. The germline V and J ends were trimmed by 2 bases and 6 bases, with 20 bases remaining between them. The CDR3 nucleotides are TGTGCCAGCAGCTTATCCCCTCCGGGAGATCCATCCAATGAGCAGTTCTTC. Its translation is CASSLSPPGDPSNEQFF.

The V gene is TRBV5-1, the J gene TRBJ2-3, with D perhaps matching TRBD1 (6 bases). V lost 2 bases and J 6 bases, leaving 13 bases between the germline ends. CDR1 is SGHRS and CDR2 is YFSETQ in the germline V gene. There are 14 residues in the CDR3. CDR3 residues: CASSFAETGDTQYF. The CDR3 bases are TGCGCCAGCAGCTTTGCGGAAACAGGGGATACGCAGTATTTT.

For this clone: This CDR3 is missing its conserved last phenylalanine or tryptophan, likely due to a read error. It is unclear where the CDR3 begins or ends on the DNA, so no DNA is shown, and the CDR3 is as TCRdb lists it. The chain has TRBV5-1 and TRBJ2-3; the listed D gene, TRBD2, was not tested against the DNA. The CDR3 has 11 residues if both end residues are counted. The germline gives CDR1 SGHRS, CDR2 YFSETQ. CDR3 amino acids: CASSLEWRGSI.

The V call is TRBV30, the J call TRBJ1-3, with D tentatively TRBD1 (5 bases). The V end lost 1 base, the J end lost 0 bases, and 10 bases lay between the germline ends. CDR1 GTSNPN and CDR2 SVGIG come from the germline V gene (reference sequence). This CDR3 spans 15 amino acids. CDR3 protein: CAWSGGLSSGNTIYF. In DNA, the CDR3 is TGTGCCTGGAGTGGGGGACTTAGCTCTGGAAACACCATATATTTT.

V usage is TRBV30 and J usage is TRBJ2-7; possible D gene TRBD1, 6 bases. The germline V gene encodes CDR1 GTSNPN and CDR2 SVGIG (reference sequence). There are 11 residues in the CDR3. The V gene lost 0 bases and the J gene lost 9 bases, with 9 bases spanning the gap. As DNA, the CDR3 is TGTGCCTGGAGTGTTCAGGGGCCGCAGTACTTC. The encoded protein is CAWSVQGPQYF. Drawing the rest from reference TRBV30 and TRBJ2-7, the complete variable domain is SQTIHQWPATLVQPVGSPLSLECTVEGTSNPNLYWYRQAAGRGLQLLFYSVGIGQISSEVPQNLSASRPQDRQFILSSKKLLLSDSGFYLCAWSVQGPQYFGPGTRLTVT.

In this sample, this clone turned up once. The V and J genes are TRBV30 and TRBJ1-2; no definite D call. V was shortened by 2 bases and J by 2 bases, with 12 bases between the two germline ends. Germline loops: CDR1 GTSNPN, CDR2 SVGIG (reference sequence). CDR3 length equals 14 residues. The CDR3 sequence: CAWSQTIRNYGYTF. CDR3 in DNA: TGTGCCTGGAGTCAGACGATTCGGAACTATGGCTACACCTTC.

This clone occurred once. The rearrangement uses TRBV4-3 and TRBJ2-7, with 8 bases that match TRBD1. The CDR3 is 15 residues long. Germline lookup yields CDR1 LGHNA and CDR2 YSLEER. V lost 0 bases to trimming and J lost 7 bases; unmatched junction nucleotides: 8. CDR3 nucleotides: TGCGCCAGCAGCCAAGATCGGGGACAGGCGTGGGAGCAGTACTTC. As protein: CASSQDRGQAWEQYF.

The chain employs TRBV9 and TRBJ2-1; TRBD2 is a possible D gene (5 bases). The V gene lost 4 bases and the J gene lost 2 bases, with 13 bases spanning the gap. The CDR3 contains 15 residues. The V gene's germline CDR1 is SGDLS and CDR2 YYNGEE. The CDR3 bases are TGTGCCAGCAGCTTTACTAGTGGGGCCTACAATGAGCAGTTCTTC. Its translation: CASSFTSGAYNEQFF. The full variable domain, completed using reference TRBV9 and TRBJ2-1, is DSGVTQTPKHLITATGQRVTLRCSPRSGDLSVYWYQQSLDQGLQFLIQYYNGEERAKGNILERFSAQQFPDLHSELNLSSLELGDSALYFCASSFTSGAYNEQFFGPGTRLTVL.

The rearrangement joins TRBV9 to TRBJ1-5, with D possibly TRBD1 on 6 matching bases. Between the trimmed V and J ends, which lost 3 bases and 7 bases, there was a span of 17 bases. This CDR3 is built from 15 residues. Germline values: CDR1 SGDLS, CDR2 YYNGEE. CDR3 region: CASSGTEGPGQPQHF. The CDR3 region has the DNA TGTGCCAGCAGCGGGACAGAGGGGCCGGGACAGCCCCAGCATTTT.

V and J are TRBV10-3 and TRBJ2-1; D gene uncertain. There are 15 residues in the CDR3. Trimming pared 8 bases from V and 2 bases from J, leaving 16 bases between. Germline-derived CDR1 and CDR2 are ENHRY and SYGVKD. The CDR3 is CAILRETLPYNEQFF. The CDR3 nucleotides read TGTGCCATCCTACGAGAGACACTTCCCTACAATGAGCAGTTCTTC.

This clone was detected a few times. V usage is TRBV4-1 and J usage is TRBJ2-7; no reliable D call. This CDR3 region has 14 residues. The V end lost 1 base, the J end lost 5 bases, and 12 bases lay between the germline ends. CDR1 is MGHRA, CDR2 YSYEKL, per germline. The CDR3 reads CASSQVALIHEQYF. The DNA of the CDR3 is TGCGCCAGCAGCCAAGTAGCACTGATTCACGAGCAGTACTTC.

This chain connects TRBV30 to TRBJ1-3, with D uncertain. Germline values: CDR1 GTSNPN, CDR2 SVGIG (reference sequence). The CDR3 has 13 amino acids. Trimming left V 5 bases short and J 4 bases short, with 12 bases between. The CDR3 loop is CAWAQGPGNTIYF. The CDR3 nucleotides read TGTGCCTGGGCCCAAGGACCCGGAAACACCATATATTTT.

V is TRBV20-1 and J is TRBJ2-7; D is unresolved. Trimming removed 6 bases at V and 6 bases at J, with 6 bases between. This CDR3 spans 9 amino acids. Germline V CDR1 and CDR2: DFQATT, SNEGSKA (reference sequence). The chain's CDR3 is CSASTEQYF. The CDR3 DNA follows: TGCAGTGCCTCTACCGAGCAGTACTTC.

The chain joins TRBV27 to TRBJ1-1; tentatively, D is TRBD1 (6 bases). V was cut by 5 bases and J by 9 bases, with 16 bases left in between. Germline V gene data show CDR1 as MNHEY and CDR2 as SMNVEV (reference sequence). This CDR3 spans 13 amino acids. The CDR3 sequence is CASSDTGYSKAFF. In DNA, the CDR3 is TGTGCCAGCAGTGACACAGGGTACAGTAAAGCTTTCTTT.

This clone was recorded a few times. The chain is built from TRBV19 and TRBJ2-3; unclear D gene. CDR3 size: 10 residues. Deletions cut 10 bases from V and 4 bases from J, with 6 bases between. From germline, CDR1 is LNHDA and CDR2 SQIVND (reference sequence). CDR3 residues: CATGADTQYF. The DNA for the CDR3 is TGTGCCACGGGTGCAGATACGCAGTATTTT.

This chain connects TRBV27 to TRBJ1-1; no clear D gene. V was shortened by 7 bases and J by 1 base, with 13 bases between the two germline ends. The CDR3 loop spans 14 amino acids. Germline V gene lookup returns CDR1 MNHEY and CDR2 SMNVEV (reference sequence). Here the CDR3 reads CASTPGQRNTEAFF. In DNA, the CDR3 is TGTGCCAGCACACCCGGTCAGAGGAACACTGAAGCTTTCTTT.

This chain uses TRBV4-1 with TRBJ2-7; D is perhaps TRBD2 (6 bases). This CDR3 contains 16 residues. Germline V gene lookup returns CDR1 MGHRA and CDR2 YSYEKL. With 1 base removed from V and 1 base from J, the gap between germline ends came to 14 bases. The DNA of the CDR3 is TGCGCCAGCAGCCAAGGGACCTGGGACTGGTCCTACGAGCAGTACTTC. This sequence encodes CASSQGTWDWSYEQYF.

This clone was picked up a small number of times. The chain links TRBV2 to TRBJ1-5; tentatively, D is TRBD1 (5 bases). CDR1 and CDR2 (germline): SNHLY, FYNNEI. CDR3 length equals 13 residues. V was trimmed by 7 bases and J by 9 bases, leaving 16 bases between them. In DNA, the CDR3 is TGTGCCAGCAATTATAGGGGCCAGGGGCCCCAGCATTTT. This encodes CASNYRGQGPQHF.

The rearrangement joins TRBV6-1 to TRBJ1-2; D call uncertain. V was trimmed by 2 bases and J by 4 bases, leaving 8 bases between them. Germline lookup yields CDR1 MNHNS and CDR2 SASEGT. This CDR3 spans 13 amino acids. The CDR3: CASSEMRTYGYTF. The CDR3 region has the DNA TGTGCCAGCAGTGAAATGCGCACCTATGGCTACACCTTC.

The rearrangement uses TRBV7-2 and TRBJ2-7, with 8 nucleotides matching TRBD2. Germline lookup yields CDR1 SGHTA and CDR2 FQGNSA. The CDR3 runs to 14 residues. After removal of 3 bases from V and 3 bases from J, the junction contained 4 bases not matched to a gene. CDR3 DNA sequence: TGTGCCAGCAGCTTTAGCGGGATAAACTACGAGCAGTACTTC. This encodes CASSFSGINYEQYF.

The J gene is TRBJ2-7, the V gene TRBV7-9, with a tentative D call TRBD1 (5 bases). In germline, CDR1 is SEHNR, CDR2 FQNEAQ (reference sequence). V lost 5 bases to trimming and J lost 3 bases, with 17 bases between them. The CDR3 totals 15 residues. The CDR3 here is CASSGTGFAGYEQYF. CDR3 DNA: TGTGCCAGCAGCGGTACAGGTTTTGCTGGCTACGAGCAGTACTTC.

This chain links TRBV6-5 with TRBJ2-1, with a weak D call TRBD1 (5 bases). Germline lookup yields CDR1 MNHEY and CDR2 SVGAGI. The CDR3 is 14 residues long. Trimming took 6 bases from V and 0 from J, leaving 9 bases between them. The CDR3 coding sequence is TGTGCCAGCAGCCGACAGAGCTCCTACAATGAGCAGTTCTTC. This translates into CASSRQSSYNEQFF.